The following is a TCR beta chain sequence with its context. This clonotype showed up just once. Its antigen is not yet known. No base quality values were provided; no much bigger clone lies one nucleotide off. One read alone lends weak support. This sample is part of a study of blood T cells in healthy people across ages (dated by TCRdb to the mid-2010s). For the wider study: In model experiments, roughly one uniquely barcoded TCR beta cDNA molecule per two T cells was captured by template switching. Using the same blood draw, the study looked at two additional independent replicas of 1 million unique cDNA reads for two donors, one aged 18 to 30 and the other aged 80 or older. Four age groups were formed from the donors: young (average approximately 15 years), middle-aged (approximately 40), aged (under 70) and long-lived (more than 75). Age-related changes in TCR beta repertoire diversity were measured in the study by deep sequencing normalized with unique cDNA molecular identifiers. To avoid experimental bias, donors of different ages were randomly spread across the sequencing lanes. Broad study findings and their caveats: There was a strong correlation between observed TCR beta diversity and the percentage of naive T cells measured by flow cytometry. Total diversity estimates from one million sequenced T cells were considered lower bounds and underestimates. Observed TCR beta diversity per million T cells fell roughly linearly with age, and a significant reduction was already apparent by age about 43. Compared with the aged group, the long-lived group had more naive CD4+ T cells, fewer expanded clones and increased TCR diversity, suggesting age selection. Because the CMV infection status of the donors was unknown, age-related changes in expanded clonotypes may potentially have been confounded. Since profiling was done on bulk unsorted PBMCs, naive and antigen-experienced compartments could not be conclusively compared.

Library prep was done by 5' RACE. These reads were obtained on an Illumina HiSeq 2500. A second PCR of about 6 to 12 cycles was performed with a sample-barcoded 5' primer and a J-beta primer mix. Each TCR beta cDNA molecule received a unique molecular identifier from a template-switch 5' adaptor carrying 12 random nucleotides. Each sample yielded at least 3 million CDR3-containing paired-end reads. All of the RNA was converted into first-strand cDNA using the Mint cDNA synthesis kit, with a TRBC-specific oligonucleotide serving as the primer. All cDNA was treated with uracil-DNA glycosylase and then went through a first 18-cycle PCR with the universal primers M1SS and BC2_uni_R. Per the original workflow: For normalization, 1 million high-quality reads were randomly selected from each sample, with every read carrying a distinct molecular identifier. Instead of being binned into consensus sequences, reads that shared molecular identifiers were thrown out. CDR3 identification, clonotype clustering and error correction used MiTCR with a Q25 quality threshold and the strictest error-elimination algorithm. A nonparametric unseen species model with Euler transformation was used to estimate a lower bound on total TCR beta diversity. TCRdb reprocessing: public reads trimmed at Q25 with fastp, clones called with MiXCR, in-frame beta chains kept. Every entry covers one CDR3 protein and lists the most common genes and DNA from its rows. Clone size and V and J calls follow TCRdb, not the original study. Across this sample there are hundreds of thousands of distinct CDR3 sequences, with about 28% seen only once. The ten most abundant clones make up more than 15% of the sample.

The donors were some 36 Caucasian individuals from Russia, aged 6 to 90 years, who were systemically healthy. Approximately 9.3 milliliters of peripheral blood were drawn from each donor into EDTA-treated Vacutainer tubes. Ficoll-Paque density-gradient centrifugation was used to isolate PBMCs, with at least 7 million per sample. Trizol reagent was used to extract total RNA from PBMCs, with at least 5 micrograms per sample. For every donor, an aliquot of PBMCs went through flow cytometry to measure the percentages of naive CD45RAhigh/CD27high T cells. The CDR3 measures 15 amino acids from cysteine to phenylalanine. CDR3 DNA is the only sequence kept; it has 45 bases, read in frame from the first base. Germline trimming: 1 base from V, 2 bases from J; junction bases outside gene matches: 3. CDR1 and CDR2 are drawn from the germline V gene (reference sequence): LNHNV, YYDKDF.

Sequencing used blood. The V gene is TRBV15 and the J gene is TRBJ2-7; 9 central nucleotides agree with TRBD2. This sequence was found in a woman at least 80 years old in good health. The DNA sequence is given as TGTGCCACCAGCAGAGTCGGGACTAGCACCTACGAGCAGTACTTC. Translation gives CATSRVGTSTYEQYF.